The clone carrying this TCR beta chain has just a few counts. Its antigen is as yet unknown. This entry is derived from a study of T cell repertoires in cytomegalovirus infection. Study outcomes and limitations: Predominance within the ex vivo response was attributable to HLA-C-restricted CMV-specific TCR beta clonotypes.

V gave up 2 bases and J gave up 2 bases; unmatched junction bases: 5. The CDR3 totals 16 residues. Per the germline V gene, CDR1 is LNHNV and CDR2 is YYDKDF (reference sequence). Each CDR3 protein is one row after TCRdb ran MiXCR on the reads. The profile shows some 450,000 distinct CDR3 sequences, 30% to 40% of them singletons. This rearrangement joins TRBV15 to TRBJ1-3; 8 bases line up with TRBD1. This clonotype originated in a human donor in good health (CMV status not recorded). Some clones in this sample may be carry-over from other donors' samples. Sample: PBMCs. The DNA for the CDR3 is TGTGCCACCAGCAGAAGACAGGGGACGGCTGGAAACACCATATATTTT. Protein: CATSRRQGTAGNTIYF.